These T cell receptor beta chains were read from a single sample in a study of blood T cell repertoires in COVID-19. Produced via immunoSEQ multiplex PCR; TCRdb's table is partial and in-frame only. The sample has about 140,000 clones, 60% to 80% seen once. The sequenced material came from PBMCs or T cells enriched from blood (not recorded which). The origin of the receptors is a woman aged 45-59 years who had recovered from COVID-19. Both conserved end residues are trimmed from each CDR3. The order of the fields is V gene, CDR3 length, J gene, CDR3 protein.

V gene: TRBV9
CDR3 length: 12
J gene: TRBJ2-2
CDR3 protein: ASSVATDTGELF

V gene: TRBV9
CDR3 length: 11
J gene: TRBJ2-1
CDR3 protein: ASSVAEGDEQF

V gene: TRBV9
CDR3 length: 14
J gene: TRBJ2-3
CDR3 protein: ASSVRTSGSEDTQY

V gene: TRBV11-1
CDR3 length: 14
J gene: TRBJ2-1
CDR3 protein: ASSSPPSGGYNEQF

V gene: TRBV6-5
CDR3 length: 13
J gene: TRBJ2-3
CDR3 protein: ASSYSGGRTDTQY

V gene: TRBV7-6
CDR3 length: 13
J gene: TRBJ1-5
CDR3 protein: ASSQDRGLNQPQH

V gene: TRBV11-1
CDR3 length: 13
J gene: TRBJ1-3
CDR3 protein: ASSLYADSGNTIY

V gene: TRBV24-1
CDR3 length: 13
J gene: TRBJ2-3
CDR3 protein: ATSERTGSTDTQY

V gene: TRBV19
CDR3 length: 13
J gene: TRBJ1-1
CDR3 protein: ASRPPGTQGTEAF

V gene: TRBV7-8
CDR3 length: 13
J gene: TRBJ1-2
CDR3 protein: ASSLNPQAFYGYT

V gene: TRBV6-6
CDR3 length: 13
J gene: TRBJ2-7
CDR3 protein: ASTPGGRVTYEQY

V gene: TRBV7-9
CDR3 length: 13
J gene: TRBJ2-5
CDR3 protein: ASGLSGNRQETQY

V gene: TRBV30
CDR3 length: 13
J gene: TRBJ2-1
CDR3 protein: AWSHPAGLGNEQF

V gene: TRBV10-3
CDR3 length: 10
J gene: TRBJ1-3
CDR3 protein: ATSREGNTIY

V gene: TRBV6-4
CDR3 length: 15
J gene: TRBJ1-5
CDR3 protein: ASPTGRGGGGYQPQH

V gene: TRBV7-9
CDR3 length: 13
J gene: TRBJ1-6
CDR3 protein: ASSFHQGGNSPLH

V gene: TRBV3-1/TRBV3-2
CDR3 length: 11
J gene: TRBJ2-7
CDR3 protein: ASSQDPSAGEY

V gene: TRBV11-3
CDR3 length: 11
J gene: TRBJ1-5
CDR3 protein: AVVGQGNQPQH

V gene: TRBV12-3/TRBV12-4
CDR3 length: 11
J gene: TRBJ1-2
CDR3 protein: ASSTQEKYGYT

V gene: TRBV14
CDR3 length: 12
J gene: TRBJ1-2
CDR3 protein: ASSQGTGGDGYT

V gene: TRBV2
CDR3 length: 13
J gene: TRBJ1-3
CDR3 protein: ASSGDRGSGNTIY

V gene: TRBV28
CDR3 length: 10
J gene: TRBJ1-2
CDR3 protein: ASSLDRPGYT

V gene: TRBV6-1
CDR3 length: 17
J gene: TRBJ2-7
CDR3 protein: ASSDKLAGYHTPSYEQY

V gene: TRBV7-2
CDR3 length: 13
J gene: TRBJ2-3
CDR3 protein: ASSLLAGPPDTQY

V gene: TRBV27
CDR3 length: 14
J gene: TRBJ1-6
CDR3 protein: ASSRQFTGGGSPLH

V gene: TRBV4-1
CDR3 length: 15
J gene: TRBJ2-7
CDR3 protein: ASSQLTTSGPSREQY

V gene: TRBV19
CDR3 length: 15
J gene: TRBJ1-4
CDR3 protein: ASSIWTGSRTNEKLF

V gene: TRBV5-6
CDR3 length: 11
J gene: TRBJ1-1
CDR3 protein: ASSWTGPAEAF

V gene: TRBV6-5
CDR3 length: 14
J gene: TRBJ1-1
CDR3 protein: ASSYGFGQGGTEAF

V gene: TRBV7-9
CDR3 length: 11
J gene: TRBJ1-2
CDR3 protein: ASSMGQGNGYT

V gene: TRBV30
CDR3 length: 13
J gene: TRBJ2-2
CDR3 protein: AWSRGLLNTGELF

V gene: TRBV27
CDR3 length: 13
J gene: TRBJ1-5
CDR3 protein: ASSPTGTGNQPQH

V gene: TRBV19
CDR3 length: 13
J gene: TRBJ2-7
CDR3 protein: ASSIAGGKRYEQY

V gene: TRBV30
CDR3 length: 11
J gene: TRBJ2-5
CDR3 protein: AYDWRPQETQY

V gene: TRBV6-5
CDR3 length: 12
J gene: TRBJ1-4
CDR3 protein: ASSLDRGGEKLF